This record concerns one TCR beta chain sequence. The target of this receptor is not known. No much larger clonotype is one base removed from it; base qualities were not supplied. The sample comes from a study of T cell repertoires in cytomegalovirus infection (dated by TCRdb to between 2017 and 2020). Study-wide context: Because public TCR beta signatures pointed to carriage of CMV infection together with the matching HLA type, the HLA type of each donor mattered for the analysis. Overall results and qualifications from the work: Carriers of CMV infection plus the relevant HLA type were discriminated by the cumulative frequency of public TCR beta family members in the study cohort and in an independent 352-donor cohort. The ex vivo response was dominated by HLA-C-restricted CMV-specific TCR beta clonotypes, and the single most frequent clonotype in two of eight donors was supplied by these HLA-C-restricted clonotypes.

Sequenced using an Illumina HiSeq 1500. Using fastp trimming at Q25 and MiXCR clonotype assembly, TCRdb reanalyzed the public sequencing data and kept in-frame beta chains. Duplicate CDR3 protein sequences are folded into a single record with the most common DNA and genes. Here the sample has about 180,000 distinct CDR3 sequences; roughly a sixth occur a single time. The ten largest clones represent about 23% of the sample. This TCR was recovered from a human donor in good health (CMV status not recorded). Some clones in this sample may be carry-over from other donors' samples. Sequencing was carried out using CD8+ T cells from PBMCs.

The DNA sequence is TGTGCCAGCAGCTTAGGGGGGTGCGAGCAGTACTTC. Protein translation: CASSLGGCEQYF. The chain is encoded by TRBV7-6 joined to TRBJ2-7, with the D gene possibly TRBD1 or TRBD2, each one fitting 5 bases. Counted from cysteine to phenylalanine, this CDR3 has 12 amino acids. Kept here is only the CDR3 DNA, which spans 36 bases and is read in frame from base 1. The germline V gene supplies CDR1 SGHVS and CDR2 FNYEAQ. Trimming takes 1 base from V and 6 bases from J, and the germline ends sit 7 bases apart.